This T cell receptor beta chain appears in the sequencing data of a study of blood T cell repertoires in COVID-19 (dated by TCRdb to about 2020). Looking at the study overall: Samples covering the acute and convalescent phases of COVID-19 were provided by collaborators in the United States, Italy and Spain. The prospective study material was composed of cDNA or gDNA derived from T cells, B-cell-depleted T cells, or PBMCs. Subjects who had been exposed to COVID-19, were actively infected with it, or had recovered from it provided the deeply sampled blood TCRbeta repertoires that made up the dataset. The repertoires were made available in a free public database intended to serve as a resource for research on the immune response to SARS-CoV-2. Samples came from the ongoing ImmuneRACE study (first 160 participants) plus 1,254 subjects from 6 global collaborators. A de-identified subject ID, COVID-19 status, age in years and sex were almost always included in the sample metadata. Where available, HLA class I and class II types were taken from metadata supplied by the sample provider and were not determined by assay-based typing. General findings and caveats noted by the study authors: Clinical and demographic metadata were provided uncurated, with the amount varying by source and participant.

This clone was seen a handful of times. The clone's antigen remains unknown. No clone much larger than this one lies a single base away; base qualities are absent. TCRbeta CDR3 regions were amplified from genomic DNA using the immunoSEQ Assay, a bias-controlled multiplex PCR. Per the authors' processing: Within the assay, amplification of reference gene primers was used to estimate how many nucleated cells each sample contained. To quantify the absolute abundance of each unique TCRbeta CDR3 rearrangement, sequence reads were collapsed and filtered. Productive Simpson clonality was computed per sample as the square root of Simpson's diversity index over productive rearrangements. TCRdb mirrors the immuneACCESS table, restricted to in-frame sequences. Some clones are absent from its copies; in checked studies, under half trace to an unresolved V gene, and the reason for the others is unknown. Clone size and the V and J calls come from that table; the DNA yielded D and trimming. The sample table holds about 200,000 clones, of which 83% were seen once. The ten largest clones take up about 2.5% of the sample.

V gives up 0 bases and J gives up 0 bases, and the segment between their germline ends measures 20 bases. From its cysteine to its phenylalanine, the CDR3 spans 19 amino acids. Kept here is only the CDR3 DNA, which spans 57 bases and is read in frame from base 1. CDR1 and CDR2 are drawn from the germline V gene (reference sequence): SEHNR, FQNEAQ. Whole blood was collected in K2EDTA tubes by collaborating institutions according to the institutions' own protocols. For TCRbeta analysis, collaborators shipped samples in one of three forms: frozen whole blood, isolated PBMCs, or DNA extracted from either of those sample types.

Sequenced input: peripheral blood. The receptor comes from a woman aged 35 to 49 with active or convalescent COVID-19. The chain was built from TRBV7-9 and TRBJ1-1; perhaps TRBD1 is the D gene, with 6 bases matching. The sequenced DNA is TGTGCCAGCAGCTTAGCTGGATTCCCGGGGGGCTCCATGAACACTGAAGCTTTCTTT. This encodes CASSLAGFPGGSMNTEAFF.